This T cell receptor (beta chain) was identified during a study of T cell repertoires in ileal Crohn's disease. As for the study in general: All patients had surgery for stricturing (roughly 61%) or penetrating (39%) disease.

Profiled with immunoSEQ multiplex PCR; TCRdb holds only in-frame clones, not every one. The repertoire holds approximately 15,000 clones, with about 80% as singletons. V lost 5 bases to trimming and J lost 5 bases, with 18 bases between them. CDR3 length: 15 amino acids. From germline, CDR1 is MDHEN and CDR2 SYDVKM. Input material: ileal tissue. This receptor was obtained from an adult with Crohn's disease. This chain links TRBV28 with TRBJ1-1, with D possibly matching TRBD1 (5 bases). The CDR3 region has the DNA TGTGCCAGCAGTGACCCGCGGGGGAGAAGGACTGAAGCTTTCTTT. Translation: CASSDPRGRRTEAFF.